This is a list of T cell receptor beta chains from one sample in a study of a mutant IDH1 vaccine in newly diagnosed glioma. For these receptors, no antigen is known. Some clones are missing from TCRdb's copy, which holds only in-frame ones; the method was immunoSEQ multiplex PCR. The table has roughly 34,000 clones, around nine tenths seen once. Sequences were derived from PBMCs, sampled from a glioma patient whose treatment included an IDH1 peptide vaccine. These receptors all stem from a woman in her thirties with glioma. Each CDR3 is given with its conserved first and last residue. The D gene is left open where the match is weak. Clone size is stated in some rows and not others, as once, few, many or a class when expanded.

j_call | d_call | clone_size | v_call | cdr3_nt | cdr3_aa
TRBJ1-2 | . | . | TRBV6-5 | TGTGCCAGCAGACCTGGGCCTTCTTCTAACTATGGCTACACCTTC | CASRPGPSSNYGYTF
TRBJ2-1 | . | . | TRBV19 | TGTGCCAGTAGTGGCGGAAGCTCCTACAATGAGCAGTTCTTC | CASSGGSSYNEQFF
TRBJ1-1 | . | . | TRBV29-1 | TGCAGCGTTGTGGGGGGCACTGAAGCTTTCTTT | CSVVGGTEAFF
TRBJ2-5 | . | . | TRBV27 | TGTGCCAGCAGCCTGGGCGCAGGGATCGAGACCCAGTACTTC | CASSLGAGIETQYF
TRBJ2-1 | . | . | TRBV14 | TGTGCCAGCAGCCAAGATCCGGGGTCCTACAATGAGCAGTTCTTC | CASSQDPGSYNEQFF
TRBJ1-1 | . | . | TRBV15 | TGTGCCACCAGCATTGGTGGGTACACTAACACTGAAGCTTTCTTT | CATSIGGYTNTEAFF
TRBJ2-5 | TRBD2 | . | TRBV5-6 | TGTGCCAGCAGCCGCGCCGGGGAGGGAGAGACCCAGTACTTC | CASSRAGEGETQYF
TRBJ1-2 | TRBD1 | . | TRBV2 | TGTGCCACGTCCCCCCGAGGGGGCAACTATGGCTACACCTTC | CATSPRGGNYGYTF
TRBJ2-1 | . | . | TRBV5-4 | TGTGCCAGCAGCTTGCAGGGCAGCTCCTACAATGAGCAGTTCTTC | CASSLQGSSYNEQFF
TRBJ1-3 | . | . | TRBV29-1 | TGCAGCGTCTCTGACGGCGGTTTGACTGGAAACACCATATATTTT | CSVSDGGLTGNTIYF
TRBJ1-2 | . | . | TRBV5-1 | TGCGCCAGCAGCTTGGGGCAGGGAGAAGGCTACACCTTC | CASSLGQGEGYTF
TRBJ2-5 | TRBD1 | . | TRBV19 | TGTGCCAGTAGTATCACAGGGGCTCAAGAGACCCAGTACTTC | CASSITGAQETQYF
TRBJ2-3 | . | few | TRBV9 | TGTGCCAGCAGCGGACCCGGGGGGCCATTAGATACGCAGTATTTT | CASSGPGGPLDTQYF
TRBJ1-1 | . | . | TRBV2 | TGTGCCAGCAGTGCGGGACAATATAACACTGAAGCTTTCTTT | CASSAGQYNTEAFF
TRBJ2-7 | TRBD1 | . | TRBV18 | TGTGCCAGCTCCCCAGGACAGGGGAGAAGCTACGAGCAGTACTTC | CASSPGQGRSYEQYF
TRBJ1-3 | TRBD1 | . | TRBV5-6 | TGTGCCAGCACCTCCGGGACAGGTGAAGTCTCTGGAAACACCATATATTTT | CASTSGTGEVSGNTIYF